The source of this T cell receptor (beta chain) is a study of blood T cell repertoires in COVID-19. Study background: COVID-19 samples from acute and convalescent phases originated in the United States, Italy and Spain. The cDNA or gDNA used as material had been derived from T cells, B-cell-depleted T cells, or PBMCs.

Per germline, CDR1 KGHSH and CDR2 LQKENI. This CDR3 comprises 14 residues. Trimming shortened V by 3 bases and J by 4 bases, and 12 bases separated the two germline ends. How the authors handled the data: How many nucleated cells were present was estimated from reference gene primer amplification. Profiling relied on immunoSEQ multiplex PCR, and the TCRdb table lists in-frame clones only, not all of them. Clone size and V and J calls were adopted from that table, with D and trimming inferred from the DNA. There are about 150,000 clones in the sample; about 73% occur only once, and under 2% lies in the top ten.

Sequenced: peripheral blood. The sequence came from a man older than 75 with acute or convalescent COVID-19. The chain carries TRBV18 and TRBJ1-1; a weak D match, TRBD1 (6 bases). The CDR3 nucleotides read TGTGCCAGCTCACCGGGGGCCAAGGGCACTGAAGCTTTCTTT. It yields the protein CASSPGAKGTEAFF.